What follows are 12 T cell receptor beta chains derived from one specimen sequenced in a study of patients and donors after allogeneic stem cell transplantation. TCRdb re-analysed the RT-PCR reads in MiXCR, keeping a single row per CDR3 protein. The profile shows 920,000 or so distinct CDR3 sequences, around 17% of them singletons. The specimen was blood, either unsorted or a sorted T cell fraction (not recorded which). These receptor sequences come from a human donor who was either an allogeneic HSCT recipient or a stem cell or donor lymphocyte infusion donor (not recorded which). It is not recorded whose cells these are; they may come from a transplant donor.

This clonotype appeared a few times. This chain uses TRBV20-1 with TRBJ2-7; D may be TRBD1 or TRBD2 (6 bases each). V was cut by 6 bases and J by 6 bases, with 15 bases left in between. The CDR3 spans 12 residues. CDR1 is DFQATT and CDR2 is SNEGSKA in the germline V gene (reference sequence). Here the CDR3 DNA reads TGCAGTGCCGCGTTGTGGGGGGCCGAGCAGTACTTC. This translates into CSAALWGAEQYF.

The genes are TRBV10-3 and TRBJ2-7; the D is unclear. CDR3 length equals 16 residues. The germline V gene has CDR1 ENHRY and CDR2 SYGVKD. The ends were cut back, 4 bases at V and 3 bases at J, with 19 bases in the middle. The CDR3 sequence is CAISGAPKGAVYEQYF. Written as DNA, the CDR3 is TGTGCCATCAGTGGGGCCCCTAAGGGTGCGGTCTACGAGCAGTACTTC.

The V gene is TRBV30, the J gene TRBJ1-6, with D uncertain. The CDR3 runs 13 residues. Per germline, CDR1 GTSNPN and CDR2 SVGIG (reference sequence). Between the trimmed V and J ends, which lost 8 bases and 5 bases, there was a span of 13 bases. CDR3 DNA: TGTGCCCTTCAGGCAGGAAATAATTCACCCCTCCACTTT. This sequence encodes CALQAGNNSPLHF. The full variable domain, completed using reference TRBV30 and TRBJ1-6, is SQTIHQWPATLVQPVGSPLSLECTVEGTSNPNLYWYRQAAGRGLQLLFYSVGIGQISSEVPQNLSASRPQDRQFILSSKKLLLSDSGFYLCALQAGNNSPLHFGNGTRLTVT.

This clonotype turned up a few times. The V call is TRBV30, the J call TRBJ1-5; D gene uncertain. The V and J ends lost 0 bases and 2 bases respectively, with 17 bases between them. CDR1 and CDR2 from the germline V gene are GTSNPN and SVGIG (reference sequence). CDR3 length: 17 amino acids. This chain's CDR3 is CAWSVEGLRRRNQPQHF. CDR3 in DNA: TGTGCCTGGAGTGTAGAGGGTTTGAGGAGACGCAATCAGCCCCAGCATTTT.

This clonotype was seen only a few times. This sequence joins TRBV24-1 and TRBJ2-5, with 10 nucleotides matching TRBD1. The CDR3 extends over 14 amino acids. Germline CDR1 is KGHDR and CDR2 is SFDVKD. V dropped 3 bases and J dropped 5; count of bases not matched to a gene: 2. Here the CDR3 DNA reads TGTGCCACCAGTGATCTGGGACAGGGGGAGACCCAGTACTTC. Protein: CATSDLGQGETQYF.

The CDR3 loop is CASSLGGLAGQTNEQFF. The CDR3 DNA follows: TGTGCCAGCAGCTTAGGGGGACTAGCGGGGCAGACCAATGAGCAGTTCTTC. The chain employs TRBV7-9 and TRBJ2-1, with 13 bases matching TRBD2. This CDR3 comprises 17 residues. Germline loops: CDR1 SEHNR, CDR2 FQNEAQ (reference sequence). The V segment lost 1 base and the J segment 6 bases; nucleotides outside the gene matches: 6.

The chain is built from TRBV6-1 and TRBJ1-6; the match to TRBD1 covers 9 bases. Trimming at V came to 3 bases and at J to 19 bases, leaving 4 bases not matched to a gene. The CDR3 spans 11 residues. CDR1 is MNHNS and CDR2 is SASEGT in the germline V gene. CDR3 in DNA: TGTGCCAGCAGTGACGGACAGGGGCGTCACTTT. Amino acids: CASSDGQGRHF.

This clonotype was observed a few times. This chain links TRBV20-1 with TRBJ2-1, with D uncertain. The V end was cut by 3 bases, the J end by 1 base, with 4 bases between. CDR3 length: 12 residues. In germline, CDR1 is DFQATT, CDR2 SNEGSKA (reference sequence). The CDR3: CSARPSYNEQFF. As DNA, the CDR3 is TGCAGTGCTAGGCCATCCTACAATGAGCAGTTCTTC.

V is TRBV6-5 and J is TRBJ1-6; 7 bases agree with TRBD1. The CDR3 extends over 15 amino acids. The germline CDR1 and CDR2 sequences are MNHEY and SVGAGI. Trimming cost V 0 bases and J 9 bases; bases outside gene matches: 5. The CDR3 here is CASSYSTGVGSPLHF. The CDR3 DNA is TGTGCCAGCAGTTACTCCACAGGGGTGGGTTCACCCCTCCACTTT.

This clonotype was seen only a few times. This chain connects TRBV7-3 to TRBJ1-2, with 9 bases fitting TRBD1. CDR1 is SGHTA, CDR2 FQGTGA, per germline. CDR3 length: 15 residues. V lost 5 bases to trimming and J lost 7 bases; unmatched junction nucleotides: 11. The CDR3 loop is CASSDLQGARAGYTF. The CDR3 region has the DNA TGTGCCAGCAGCGATCTACAGGGGGCACGGGCTGGCTACACCTTC. The complete variable domain, with remaining parts taken from reference TRBV7-3 and TRBJ1-2, reads GAGVSQTPSNKVTEKGKYVELRCDPISGHTALYWYRQSLGQGPEFLIYFQGTGAADDSGLPNDRFFAVRPEGSVSTLKIQRTERGDSAVYLCASSDLQGARAGYTFGSGTRLTVV.

This clonotype was observed a few times. This chain uses TRBV11-1 with TRBJ2-1; weak D call: TRBD2 (6 bases). CDR1 SGHAT and CDR2 FQDESV come from the germline V gene (reference sequence). Trimming left V 5 bases short and J 5 bases short, with 19 bases between. The length of the CDR3 is 16 residues. The DNA of the CDR3 is TGTGCCAGCAGCATAAGACTAGTTGCCGCCCACAATGAGCAGTTCTTC. It specifies CASSIRLVAAHNEQFF.

This clonotype occurred a few times. The chain links TRBV7-2 to TRBJ2-7; 7 nucleotides line up with TRBD2. The CDR3 is 15 residues long. The germline V gene encodes CDR1 SGHTA and CDR2 FQGNSA. Trimming took 0 bases from V and 1 from J; bases not matched to a gene: 3. CDR3 protein: CASSLASSGSYEQYF. CDR3 nucleotides: TGTGCCAGCAGCTTAGCTTCTAGCGGATCCTACGAGCAGTACTTC.